This paragraph covers one T cell receptor beta chain sequence. No antigen is known for it. cDNA prepared by RNA extraction and subsequent reverse transcription served as the template for sequencing. The repertoire was sequenced with immunoSEQ multiplex PCR; TCRdb's copy has only in-frame clones and lacks some. Of about 210,000 clones listed, approximately 67% are singletons. This sample stems from a study of CD8+ T cells in alopecia areata. The overall study: At a dose of 5 to 10 mg twice daily, oral tofacitinib was given to treated patients. After 6 to 18 months of tofacitinib, follow-up continued 6 months off drug. Whole-study findings and limits: An increase in clonality over normal scalp was evident in lesional scalp, especially alopecia totalis/universalis. There were many expanded lesional clones persisting in scalp and blood during tofacitinib.

Specified treatment: oral pan-JAK inhibitor, 5-10 mg twice daily. V lost 3 bases, J lost 6 bases, and 14 bases lay in between. This CDR3 is 13 amino acids long. CDR1 SQVTM and CDR2 ANQGSEA come from the germline V gene. The sample here was CD4+ T cells sorted from blood, taken at approximately week 44, from a patient treated with tofacitinib. The rearrangement links TRBV29-1 to TRBJ1-1, with no clear D. This TCR was sampled from a human donor with alopecia areata. The CDR3 sequence is CSVEKVLNAEAFF. The CDR3 DNA reads as TGCAGCGTTGAGAAGGTTCTTAACGCTGAAGCTTTCTTT.